The present T cell receptor beta chain was sequenced within a study of cytomegalovirus exposure and HLA in healthy donors. Notes on the study in general: A later analysis revealed that TCR association rates differed between HLA loci, peaking at DRB1 and bottoming out at HLA-C. In a later analysis, an Asian-associated ancestry cluster reportedly showed fewer N-insertions than the roughly 650-donor mean.

V was clipped by 4 bases and J by 6 bases; unmatched bases: 5. This CDR3 spans 13 amino acids. The germline gives CDR1 SGHAT, CDR2 FQNNGV. On this clone itself: The antigen is not known.

60 Vbeta and 13 Jbeta primers were used in PCR. Sequencing used immunoSEQ multiplex PCR; TCRdb keeps in-frame clones, though not all of them. The sample has hundreds of thousands of clones; 65% to 90% are singletons. Sequenced: PBMCs. This rearrangement joins TRBV11-2 to TRBJ2-7; 8 bases match TRBD1. The clonotype was recovered from a girl under 18 in good health and CMV-seronegative. CDR3 amino acids: CASSSRDRGEQYF. DNA of the CDR3: TGTGCCAGCAGCTCGAGAGACAGGGGCGAGCAGTACTTC.